These 27 T cell receptor beta chains came from one sample sequenced in a study of blood T cell repertoires in COVID-19. Only in-frame clones appear in the TCRdb table, and some are missing; sequencing was by immunoSEQ multiplex PCR. The sample holds about 300,000 clones, around 87% seen once. The sequencing sample was made of peripheral blood. These receptors were obtained from a man aged 65 to 85 with acute or convalescent COVID-19.

This chain links TRBV2 with TRBJ1-1; D is undetermined. V lost 1 base to trimming and J lost 4 bases, with 13 bases between them. CDR1 SNHLY and CDR2 FYNNEI come from the germline V gene. This CDR3 has 15 residues. The CDR3 loop reads CASSEERGVFTEAFF. DNA of the CDR3: TGTGCCAGCAGTGAAGAGCGGGGAGTGTTCACTGAAGCTTTCTTT. Supplemented by reference TRBV2 and TRBJ1-1, the full variable domain reads EPEVTQTPSHQVTQMGQEVILRCVPISNHLYFYWYRQILGQKVEFLVSFYNNEISEKSEIFDDQFSVERPDGSNFTLKIRSTKLEDSAMYFCASSEERGVFTEAFFGQGTRLTVV.

The chain couples TRBV6-5 to TRBJ1-1; D gene unclear. Germline V gives CDR1 MNHEY, CDR2 SVGAGI. This CDR3 has 15 amino acids. V lost 2 bases, J lost 5 bases, and 15 bases lay in between. Here the CDR3 DNA reads TGTGCCAGCAGTTACACGAGCCCCCGGTCGACTGAAGCTTTCTTT. This encodes CASSYTSPRSTEAFF.

This clone was detected only a few times. This rearrangement joins TRBV18 to TRBJ1-1; D may be TRBD1 (6 bases). V was shortened by 9 bases and J by 0 bases, with 11 bases between the two germline ends. The CDR3 length is 13 residues. Germline values: CDR1 KGHSH, CDR2 LQKENI. The CDR3 region has the DNA TGTGCCAGTCAGACAGGAATGAACACTGAAGCTTTCTTT. Translated, it gives CASQTGMNTEAFF. Combining the CDR3 with reference TRBV18 and TRBJ1-1 gives the whole variable domain NAGVMQNPRHLVRRRGQEARLRCSPMKGHSHVYWYRQLPEEGLKFMVYLQKENIIDESGMPKERFSAEFPKEGPSILRIQQVVRGDSAAYFCASQTGMNTEAFFGQGTRLTVV.

CDR3 amino acids: CASSRGTLTEAFF. The CDR3 DNA reads TGTGCCAGCAGTCGTGGGACTTTAACTGAAGCTTTCTTT. The V gene is TRBV28, the J gene TRBJ1-1; D is possibly TRBD1 (5 bases). V lost 5 bases, J lost 5 bases, and 12 bases lay in between. CDR3 length: 13 amino acids. CDR1 and CDR2 (germline): MDHEN, SYDVKM.

The rearrangement uses TRBV29-1 and TRBJ2-1, with 12 bases lining up with TRBD2. CDR3 length: 14 amino acids. Per the germline V gene, CDR1 is SQVTM and CDR2 is ANQGSEA. After removal of 6 bases from V and 8 bases from J, the junction contained 8 bases not matched to a gene. The CDR3 protein is CSVRTSGVWYEQFF. The CDR3 coding sequence is TGCAGCGTGCGGACTAGCGGGGTATGGTATGAGCAGTTCTTC.

The chain combines TRBV18 with TRBJ1-1; D perhaps matches TRBD1 (5 bases). V was clipped by 5 bases and J by 6 bases, with 7 bases between them. Germline V gives CDR1 KGHSH, CDR2 LQKENI. The CDR3 contains 11 residues. The CDR3 DNA reads as TGTGCCAGCTCAAGGGGATCTGAAGCTTTCTTT. Protein sequence: CASSRGSEAFF. Variable domain in full (rest from reference TRBV18 and TRBJ1-1): NAGVMQNPRHLVRRRGQEARLRCSPMKGHSHVYWYRQLPEEGLKFMVYLQKENIIDESGMPKERFSAEFPKEGPSILRIQQVVRGDSAAYFCASSRGSEAFFGQGTRLTVV.

J is TRBJ2-2 and V is TRBV3-1 (or the pseudogene TRBV3-2); 8 nucleotides align to TRBD2. The CDR3 extends over 16 amino acids. Germline V lookup: CDR1 LGHDT, CDR2 YNNKEL (reference sequence). The junction had 5 bases not matched to a gene; V was cut back by 5 bases and J by 0 bases. CDR3 sequence: CASSYLLAANTGELFF. The CDR3 DNA sequence: TGTGCCAGCAGCTATCTACTAGCGGCGAACACCGGGGAGCTGTTTTTT.

V usage is TRBV7-2 and J usage is TRBJ2-7; 9 bases map to TRBD1. Germline-derived CDR1 and CDR2 are SGHTA and FQGNSA. The CDR3 has 15 residues. J was trimmed by 4 bases and V by 5 bases; bases with no gene match: 9. CDR3 nucleotides: TGTGCCAGCAGCCCCCTCGGGACAGGGTCGTACGAGCAGTACTTC. It yields the protein CASSPLGTGSYEQYF.

The chain joins TRBV2 to TRBJ2-2, with D possibly being TRBD1 (5 bases). The CDR3 is 13 residues long. The ends were cut back, 4 bases at V and 6 bases at J, with 9 bases in the middle. Per germline, CDR1 SNHLY and CDR2 FYNNEI. CDR3 amino acids: CASSAGSPGELFF. The CDR3 region has the DNA TGTGCCAGCAGTGCAGGGTCCCCCGGGGAGCTGTTTTTT.

The chain has TRBV5-4 and TRBJ2-5; D may be TRBD2 (6 bases). The CDR3 runs to 13 residues. CDR1 is SGHNT, CDR2 YYREEE, per germline (reference sequence). V was pared by 8 bases and J by 2 bases, with 13 bases between. This CDR3 reads CASRGTPQETQYF. The CDR3, as DNA: TGTGCCAGTCGGGGGACCCCACAAGAGACCCAGTACTTC. Looking up the rest from reference TRBV5-4 and TRBJ2-5 gives the full variable domain: ETGVTQSPTHLIKTRGQQVTLRCSSQSGHNTVSWYQQALGQGPQFIFQYYREEENGRGNFPPRFSGLQFPNYSSELNVNALELDDSALYLCASRGTPQETQYFGPGTRLLVL.

The CDR3 DNA reads TGTGCCAGCAGCCTTCGGGACAGGGTTGTCAATGAGCAGTTCTTC. Residues: CASSLRDRVVNEQFF. The chain links TRBV9 to TRBJ2-1; 9 nucleotides align to TRBD1. Germline CDR1 reads SGDLS; CDR2 reads YYNGEE. The CDR3 extends over 15 amino acids. V shed 4 bases, J shed 6 bases, and the junction held 8 bases outside the gene matches. The full variable domain, its missing parts supplied by reference TRBV9 and TRBJ2-1, is DSGVTQTPKHLITATGQRVTLRCSPRSGDLSVYWYQQSLDQGLQFLIQYYNGEERAKGNILERFSAQQFPDLHSELNLSSLELGDSALYFCASSLRDRVVNEQFFGPGTRLTVL.

The CDR3 DNA sequence: TGTGCCAGCAGTTTCCCCATAAGACAGGGAGCTGCAACTAATGAAAAACTGTTTTTT. Protein product: CASSFPIRQGAATNEKLFF. The chain is built from TRBV28 and TRBJ1-4, with 7 nucleotides matching TRBD1. The germline V gene encodes CDR1 MDHEN and CDR2 SYDVKM. This CDR3 is built from 19 residues. V lost 3 bases, J lost 0 bases, and 13 bases stayed unmatched. The variable domain in full, completed from reference TRBV28 and TRBJ1-4, reads DVKVTQSSRYLVKRTGEKVFLECVQDMDHENMFWYRQDPGLGLRLIYFSYDVKMKEKGDIPEGYSVSREKKERFSLILESASTNQTSMYLCASSFPIRQGAATNEKLFFGSGTQLSVL.

This chain connects TRBV24-1 to TRBJ2-1, with 10 bases lining up with TRBD2. This CDR3 has 16 amino acids. The trim removed 4 bases at V and 4 bases at J, leaving 6 bases unmatched. Germline-derived CDR1 and CDR2 are KGHDR and SFDVKD. This CDR3 reads CATSDPGLAEYNEQFF. The CDR3 region has the DNA TGTGCCACCAGTGACCCCGGACTAGCGGAGTACAATGAGCAGTTCTTC.

The V gene is TRBV5-1, the J gene TRBJ2-5, with D possibly matching TRBD2 (6 bases). The CDR3 covers 13 residues. CDR1 is SGHRS and CDR2 is YFSETQ in the germline V gene. Trimming pared 2 bases from V and 4 bases from J, leaving 9 bases between. DNA for the CDR3: TGCGCCAGCAGCTTTCAGGGAGGAGAGACCCAGTACTTC. Protein sequence: CASSFQGGETQYF. The full variable domain, with the rest looked up from reference TRBV5-1 and TRBJ2-5, is KAGVTQTPRYLIKTRGQQVTLSCSPISGHRSVSWYQQTPGQGLQFLFEYFSETQRNKGNFPGRFSGRQFSNSRSEMNVSTLELGDSALYLCASSFQGGETQYFGPGTRLLVL.

This chain joins TRBV30 and TRBJ2-3; 9 positions agree with TRBD2. J gave up 5 bases and V 4 bases, and 7 bases lay outside the gene matches. From germline, CDR1 is GTSNPN and CDR2 SVGIG (reference sequence). The CDR3 covers 14 residues. The CDR3 DNA is TGTGCCTGGAATCGCGGGGGGGCTTTAGATACGCAGTATTTT. Residues: CAWNRGGALDTQYF.

This chain links TRBV9 with TRBJ2-7; tentative D call: TRBD2 (5 bases). V was shortened by 3 bases and J by 2 bases, with 15 bases between the two germline ends. CDR3 length equals 15 residues. From germline, CDR1 is SGDLS and CDR2 YYNGEE. CDR3: CASSAGLLDPYEQYF. The CDR3 nucleotides are TGTGCCAGCAGCGCCGGACTTCTGGACCCCTACGAGCAGTACTTC.

This chain uses TRBV2 with TRBJ1-4; tentative D call: TRBD1 (5 bases). The CDR3 runs to 14 residues. The V end lost 0 bases, the J end lost 10 bases, and 12 bases lay between the germline ends. CDR1 is SNHLY, CDR2 FYNNEI, per germline. CDR3 bases: TGTGCCAGCAGTGAAGCGCTTGGGGGGGGAAAACTGTTTTTT. Its translation is CASSEALGGGKLFF.

The chain links TRBV7-6 to TRBJ2-7; 10 bases align to TRBD1. The J segment lost 7 bases and the V segment lost 4 bases, leaving 7 bases of the junction unmatched. Germline-derived CDR1 and CDR2 are SGHVS and FNYEAQ. The CDR3 length is 14 residues. The CDR3 loop is CASSSRQGAREQYF. Written as DNA, the CDR3 is TGTGCCAGCAGCTCAAGACAGGGGGCCAGAGAGCAGTACTTC.

V and J are TRBV10-3 and TRBJ1-1; 7 bases line up with TRBD1. With V trimmed by 6 bases and J by 5 bases, 6 bases remained unmatched. The CDR3 spans 13 residues. Germline loops: CDR1 ENHRY, CDR2 SYGVKD. The CDR3 DNA follows: TGTGCCATCAGCCTGACAGGGAAGACTGAAGCTTTCTTT. Encoded protein: CAISLTGKTEAFF.

The chain carries TRBV11-2 and TRBJ2-3; 8 bases fit TRBD1. V lost 1 base, J lost 2 bases, and 5 bases stayed unmatched. The CDR3 is made up of 16 amino acids. CDR1 SGHAT and CDR2 FQNNGV come from the germline V gene. CDR3: CASSLARGRFTDTQYF. The CDR3 nucleotides are TGTGCCAGCAGCTTAGCCAGGGGGCGGTTCACAGATACGCAGTATTTT. The whole variable domain, remainder taken from reference TRBV11-2 and TRBJ2-3, is EAGVAQSPRYKIIEKRQSVAFWCNPISGHATLYWYQQILGQGPKLLIQFQNNGVVDDSQLPKDRFSAERLKGVDSTLKIQPAKLEDSAVYLCASSLARGRFTDTQYFGPGTRLTVL.

This chain joins TRBV3-1 (or the pseudogene TRBV3-2) and TRBJ2-3; D possibly corresponds to TRBD1 (5 bases). The CDR3 covers 17 residues. Deletions cut 3 bases from V and 2 bases from J, with 18 bases between. Germline loops: CDR1 LGHDT, CDR2 YNNKEL (reference sequence). The CDR3 coding sequence is TGTGCCAGCAGCCACTCATCCAGGGTTAGAGACACAGATACGCAGTATTTT. Protein sequence: CASSHSSRVRDTDTQYF.

J is TRBJ2-7 and V is TRBV5-1, with D possibly TRBD1 on 5 matching bases. The CDR3 length is 14 residues. CDR1 and CDR2 from the germline V gene are SGHRS and YFSETQ. Trimming cost V 0 bases and J 0 bases, with 7 bases left between them. The CDR3 DNA follows: TGCGCCAGCAGCTTGGCTCAGGGCTCCTACGAGCAGTACTTC. As protein: CASSLAQGSYEQYF.

This clone was detected once. The CDR3 DNA sequence: TGTGCCAGCAGCTTATGGAGCGGGGGGGCCCTGGAGACCCAGTACTTC. It yields the protein CASSLWSGGALETQYF. The rearrangement joins TRBV7-2 to TRBJ2-5; TRBD2 matches at 10 bases. The ends lost 2 bases at V and 5 bases at J; junction bases unmatched: 8. CDR1 and CDR2 (germline): SGHTA, FQGNSA. The CDR3 is 16 residues long.

Only one count was recorded for this clone. The J gene is TRBJ2-5, the V gene TRBV14; TRBD2 might be the D (5 bases). The CDR3 has 12 amino acids. CDR1 is SGHDN, CDR2 FVKESK, per germline. The V end was cut by 8 bases, the J end by 5 bases, with 12 bases between. The CDR3 loop reads CASGLGRETQYF. Here the CDR3 DNA reads TGTGCCAGCGGACTGGGCCGGGAGACCCAGTACTTC.

This clone was seen a handful of times. This chain uses TRBV28 with TRBJ1-1; D gene unclear. V was shortened by 2 bases and J by 6 bases, with 7 bases between the two germline ends. CDR1 MDHEN and CDR2 SYDVKM come from the germline V gene. The CDR3 has 12 residues. The CDR3 nucleotides read TGTGCCAGCAGTTTAGGCAGGCCTGAAGCTTTCTTT. Its protein is CASSLGRPEAFF.

The chain links TRBV6-5 to TRBJ1-5; the D is unclear. The CDR3 totals 15 residues. V dropped 0 bases and J dropped 4 bases, with 10 bases sitting between them. CDR1 is MNHEY and CDR2 is SVGAGI in the germline V gene. Here the CDR3 reads CASSYSYRANQPQHF. In DNA, the CDR3 is TGTGCCAGCAGTTACTCTTACCGAGCAAATCAGCCCCAGCATTTT.

The chain links TRBV4-1 to TRBJ1-4; 9 positions agree with TRBD1. After removal of 2 bases from V and 2 bases from J, the junction contained 12 bases not matched to a gene. The CDR3 contains 19 residues. Germline CDR1 and CDR2: MGHRA and YSYEKL. CDR3 sequence: CASSQHTGGVRATNEKLFF. Written as DNA, the CDR3 is TGCGCCAGCAGCCAACATACAGGGGGCGTCAGGGCGACTAATGAAAAACTGTTTTTT.